This passage covers 4 T cell receptor beta chains from one sample sequenced in a study of shared clonotypes between healthy human individuals. Data came from immunoSEQ multiplex PCR; TCRdb stores just in-frame clones and leaves some out. The profile shows 1.6 million or so clones, about 98.5% of them singletons. The sequenced sample was naive CD4+ T cells sorted from blood. The sample's subset: CD45RA+ positively selected. Receptors were obtained from a man younger than 40 in good health.

The chain links TRBV2 to TRBJ2-7; D ambiguous. The germline V and J ends were trimmed by 10 bases and 3 bases, with 19 bases remaining between them. The CDR3 extends over 14 amino acids. In germline, CDR1 is SNHLY, CDR2 FYNNEI. The CDR3 sequence is CATRQETTGYEQYF. As DNA, the CDR3 is TGTGCCACCCGGCAGGAAACTACGGGCTACGAGCAGTACTTC.

The chain links TRBV19 to TRBJ1-4, with TRBD1 matching over 9 bases. Trimming cost V 3 bases and J 5 bases; bases outside gene matches: 7. The CDR3 runs 16 residues. From germline, CDR1 is LNHDA and CDR2 SQIVND (reference sequence). Here the CDR3 reads CASSIGTGTGNEKLFF. CDR3 nucleotide sequence: TGTGCCAGTAGTATTGGAACCGGGACAGGGAATGAAAAACTGTTTTTT.

In the case of this clone: Other DNA sequences in this specimen translate into the identical CDR3. The V gene is TRBV5-6, the J gene TRBJ2-7; 10 positions match TRBD2. The CDR3 spans 15 residues. The junction had 6 bases not matched to a gene; V was cut back by 2 bases and J by 4 bases. Looked up from germline, CDR1 is SGHDT and CDR2 is YYEEEE. CDR3 residues: CASSLGLAVTYEQYF. The DNA of the CDR3 is TGTGCCAGCAGCTTAGGACTAGCGGTGACTTACGAGCAGTACTTC.

The chain links TRBV10-3 to TRBJ2-7; D may be TRBD1 (5 bases). The CDR3 runs to 17 residues. Looked up from germline, CDR1 is ENHRY and CDR2 is SYGVKD. V was pared by 0 bases and J by 2 bases, with 17 bases between. CDR3 sequence (DNA): TGTGCCATCAGTGAGTCGAAGGGGAATGTTGTCCCCTACGAGCAGTACTTC. Amino acids: CAISESKGNVVPYEQYF.